The 29 T cell receptor beta chains in this list originate from one sample, sequenced in a study of T-cell memory formation after mild COVID-19 (dated by TCRdb to the early 2020s). Preparation of the library involved 5' RACE. This sample was sequenced with an Illumina NovaSeq 6000. TCRdb reran the public reads through fastp at Q25 and MiXCR, keeping productive beta chains. Duplicate CDR3 protein sequences are folded into a single record with the most common DNA and genes. Across this sample there are fewer than 450,000 distinct CDR3 sequences, with roughly 21% seen only once. The ten largest clones take up approximately 12% of the sample. The sample taken for sequencing was PBMCs or a T cell subset sorted from them (not recorded which). The receptors were gathered from an adult woman who had mild COVID-19 (a few samples of this study predate the infection). The sample titles of this study are shuffled in the database, so cell type and time point are left out; the donor was told from shared clones.

The chain uses TRBV2 and TRBJ2-3; 8 nucleotides match TRBD1. The germline CDR1 and CDR2 sequences are SNHLY and FYNNEI. There are 14 residues in the CDR3. With 9 bases clipped from V and 3 bases from J, the junction kept 8 bases outside the gene matches. This CDR3 is CASNGQGQTDTQYF. In DNA, the CDR3 is TGTGCCAGTAACGGACAGGGCCAGACAGATACGCAGTATTTT.

This chain joins TRBV7-2 and TRBJ2-1; 8 nucleotides line up with TRBD1. This CDR3 contains 15 residues. In germline, CDR1 is SGHTA, CDR2 FQGNSA. The V and J ends lost 6 bases and 4 bases, in that order; junction bases with no gene match: 8. The CDR3 protein is CASRHTGGTYNEQFF. The CDR3 bases are TGTGCCAGCAGACATACAGGGGGGACTTACAATGAGCAGTTCTTC.

This clonotype occurred a few times. The chain recombines TRBV10-3 with TRBJ2-7, with 8 bases lining up with TRBD1. Looked up from germline, CDR1 is ENHRY and CDR2 is SYGVKD. Trimming at V came to 5 bases and at J to 3 bases, leaving 9 bases not matched to a gene. The CDR3 covers 15 residues. CDR3 loop: CAISPRTGTRYEQYF. In DNA form, the CDR3 reads TGTGCCATCAGTCCTCGGACAGGGACTCGCTACGAGCAGTACTTC.

This rearrangement joins TRBV7-8 to TRBJ2-1, with TRBD1 matching 9 bases. Trimming removed 5 bases from V and 7 bases from J; junction bases left unmatched: 9. CDR3 length: 15 residues. Per the germline V gene, CDR1 is SGHVS and CDR2 is FQNEAQ. In nucleotides, the CDR3 is TGTGCCAGCAGCCAGGGACAGGGTTCAAGTAATGAGCAGTTCTTC. Protein sequence: CASSQGQGSSNEQFF.

The CDR3 here is CASSAPGTGEAEQYF. DNA of the CDR3: TGTGCCAGCAGCGCCCCTGGGACAGGGGAGGCCGAGCAGTACTTC. The chain has TRBV9 and TRBJ2-7; 10 nucleotides agree with TRBD1. Germline CDR1 is SGDLS and CDR2 is YYNGEE. J lost 6 bases, V lost 3 bases, and 9 bases had no gene match. The CDR3 runs to 15 residues.

The chain recombines TRBV7-9 with TRBJ1-1; TRBD1 might be the D (5 bases). V dropped 1 base and J dropped 0 bases, with 9 bases sitting between them. In germline, CDR1 is SEHNR, CDR2 FQNEAQ (reference sequence). CDR3 length: 15 amino acids. The CDR3 DNA follows: TGTGCCAGCAGCTTAGGAGGGGCAATGAACACTGAAGCTTTCTTT. The encoded protein is CASSLGGAMNTEAFF.

This clonotype showed up just a few times. J is TRBJ1-2 and V is TRBV7-8; TRBD1 is a possible D gene (6 bases). Looked up from germline, CDR1 is SGHVS and CDR2 is FQNEAQ. There are 13 residues in the CDR3. Trimming left V 1 base short and J 8 bases short, with 11 bases between. The CDR3 DNA sequence: TGTGCCAGCAGCTTAGGGGGGGCCGAAGGCTACACCTTC. Translating it yields CASSLGGAEGYTF.

This clonotype was detected ten times or more. V gene TRBV5-5 combines with J gene TRBJ2-3, with 7 bases aligning to TRBD2. Trimming at V came to 4 bases and at J to 1 base, leaving 12 bases not matched to a gene. Germline V gives CDR1 SGHKS, CDR2 YYEKEE (reference sequence). The CDR3 contains 17 residues. The CDR3 DNA sequence: TGTGCCAGCAGCCCACGACCGGGGGAGGGCCGCACAGATACGCAGTATTTT. Protein product: CASSPRPGEGRTDTQYF.

The chain uses TRBV2 and TRBJ2-1, with 12 bases lining up with TRBD2. The J segment lost 5 bases and the V segment lost 6 bases, leaving 8 bases of the junction unmatched. CDR3 length: 16 amino acids. Germline V CDR1 and CDR2: SNHLY, FYNNEI. DNA of the CDR3: TGTGCCAGCAGCTCAAGACTAGCGGGGGACCACAATGAGCAGTTCTTC. Translation gives CASSSRLAGDHNEQFF.

This clonotype has a single count. The genes are TRBV20-1 and TRBJ2-7; D gene uncertain. V was trimmed by 0 bases and J by 0 bases, leaving 9 bases between them. CDR1 and CDR2 from the germline V gene are DFQATT and SNEGSKA (reference sequence). The CDR3 length is 14 residues. The CDR3 sequence: CSARDRRGSYEQYF. The CDR3 DNA sequence: TGCAGTGCTAGAGATCGTCGTGGCTCCTACGAGCAGTACTTC.

There are a few counts of this clonotype. The chain combines TRBV11-2 with TRBJ2-3; D is perhaps TRBD2 (7 bases). The CDR3 extends over 16 amino acids. CDR1 is SGHAT and CDR2 is FQNNGV in the germline V gene. Trimming shortened V by 7 bases and J by 0 bases, and 17 bases separated the two germline ends. The CDR3 sequence: CASTRGRGSSTDTQYF. CDR3 DNA sequence: TGTGCCAGCACCCGGGGGAGGGGGTCTAGCACAGATACGCAGTATTTT.

The chain couples TRBV12-3 or TRBV12-4 to TRBJ2-5, with a possible D match to TRBD1 (6 bases). The V gene lost 3 bases and the J gene lost 11 bases, with 10 bases spanning the gap. CDR3 length: 11 residues. The CDR3 nucleotides are TGTGCCAGCAGTTTTGGGGGCAATCAGTACTTC. It codes for CASSFGGNQYF.

The chain is built from TRBV9 and TRBJ2-7; 7 positions agree with TRBD1. This CDR3 is built from 15 residues. The ends lost 4 bases at V and 0 bases at J; junction bases unmatched: 7. CDR1 and CDR2 (germline): SGDLS, YYNGEE. DNA for the CDR3: TGTGCCAGCAGCCCTCAGGGACAGAGCTCCTACGAGCAGTACTTC. Encoded protein: CASSPQGQSSYEQYF.

A few counts support this clonotype. V gene TRBV6-4 combines with J gene TRBJ2-3; D not certain. The germline V and J ends were trimmed by 2 bases and 3 bases, with 6 bases remaining between them. CDR1 is MRHNA, CDR2 SNTAGT, per germline. The CDR3 sequence is 13 residues long. The CDR3 DNA reads as TGTGCCAGCAGTGACAGCCCGACAGATACGCAGTATTTT. This codes for CASSDSPTDTQYF.

The rearrangement links TRBV5-1 to TRBJ1-4; 7 nucleotides line up with TRBD1. The V gene's germline CDR1 is SGHRS and CDR2 YFSETQ. The CDR3 has 16 amino acids. Unmatched junction bases numbered 2, after V lost 0 bases and J lost 0 bases. CDR3 nucleotides: TGCGCCAGCAGCTTGGTCGGACAGGCAACTAATGAAAAACTGTTTTTT. Translation: CASSLVGQATNEKLFF.

This clonotype appeared a few times. The chain employs TRBV18 and TRBJ1-6; tentatively, D is TRBD1 (5 bases). Trimming removed 5 bases at V and 7 bases at J, with 15 bases between. The CDR3 contains 15 residues. Germline CDR1 and CDR2: KGHSH and LQKENI. CDR3 amino acids: CASSGDGGANSPLHF. The CDR3 DNA sequence: TGTGCCAGCTCAGGAGACGGTGGGGCAAATTCACCCCTCCACTTT.

This clonotype was counted only a few times. The rearrangement links TRBV30 to TRBJ2-5; no firm D call. The CDR3 runs 12 residues. Germline V lookup: CDR1 GTSNPN, CDR2 SVGIG (reference sequence). The V end lost 0 bases, the J end lost 4 bases, and 6 bases lay between the germline ends. This CDR3 is CAWSVYGETQYF. The CDR3 DNA sequence: TGTGCCTGGAGTGTTTATGGAGAGACCCAGTACTTC.

This sequence joins TRBV4-1 and TRBJ2-7, with TRBD1 identical over 8 bases. This CDR3 contains 16 residues. From germline, CDR1 is MGHRA and CDR2 YSYEKL. V was pared by 1 base and J by 6 bases, with 11 bases of the junction left unmatched. CDR3 sequence (DNA): TGCGCCAGCAGCCAAGTTCTCGGGACAGGTAGGGGCGAGCAGTACTTC. Translation: CASSQVLGTGRGEQYF.

The J gene is TRBJ2-3, the V gene TRBV6-1, with D perhaps being TRBD1 or TRBD2 (6 bases each). The ends were cut back, 6 bases at V and 2 bases at J, with 9 bases in the middle. Germline CDR1 reads MNHNS; CDR2 reads SASEGT. The CDR3 sequence is 13 residues long. The CDR3 DNA reads TGTGCCAGCAGAGGGGGGACCACAGATACGCAGTATTTT. It translates to CASRGGTTDTQYF.

This chain uses TRBV24-1 with TRBJ2-1; 9 bases align to TRBD1. CDR1 is KGHDR and CDR2 is SFDVKD in the germline V gene. This CDR3 has 16 amino acids. Trimming at V came to 4 bases and at J to 2 bases, leaving 5 bases not matched to a gene. The CDR3 sequence: CATSDPGQGPYNEQFF. The CDR3 nucleotides read TGTGCCACCAGTGACCCCGGACAGGGGCCCTACAATGAGCAGTTCTTC.

The chain has TRBV9 and TRBJ1-5; 7 bases map to TRBD1. The germline V gene encodes CDR1 SGDLS and CDR2 YYNGEE. J was trimmed by 3 bases and V by 3 bases; bases with no gene match: 9. There are 16 residues in the CDR3. In nucleotides, the CDR3 is TGTGCCAGCAGCGCCGAAGGGACAGCGCCCAATCAGCCCCAGCATTTT. As protein: CASSAEGTAPNQPQHF.

Many counts were recorded for this clonotype. The chain uses TRBV2 and TRBJ2-3; 9 nucleotides line up with TRBD2. Trimming took 2 bases from V and 7 from J; bases not matched to a gene: 10. Looked up from germline, CDR1 is SNHLY and CDR2 is FYNNEI. The CDR3 is made up of 16 amino acids. CDR3 region: CASSEHKGLAGNTQYF. CDR3 coding DNA: TGTGCCAGCAGTGAACATAAGGGCCTAGCGGGGAATACGCAGTATTTT. The variable domain in full, completed from reference TRBV2 and TRBJ2-3, reads EPEVTQTPSHQVTQMGQEVILRCVPISNHLYFYWYRQILGQKVEFLVSFYNNEISEKSEIFDDQFSVERPDGSNFTLKIRSTKLEDSAMYFCASSEHKGLAGNTQYFGPGTRLTVL.

This clonotype was recorded a few times. The chain employs TRBV19 and TRBJ2-4, with 9 nucleotides matching TRBD2. The junction had 6 bases not matched to a gene; V was cut back by 5 bases and J by 4 bases. CDR3 length equals 15 residues. Germline V gene lookup returns CDR1 LNHDA and CDR2 SQIVND (reference sequence). CDR3 DNA sequence: TGTGCCAGTAGTCCAAGACTAGCGGAAAAAAACATTCAGTACTTC. It yields the protein CASSPRLAEKNIQYF.

This clonotype was observed many times. The chain has TRBV20-1 and TRBJ2-1; 10 nucleotides agree with TRBD2. Germline V gene data show CDR1 as DFQATT and CDR2 as SNEGSKA (reference sequence). V dropped 0 bases and J dropped 3; count of bases not matched to a gene: 2. This CDR3 region has 15 residues. The CDR3 DNA follows: TGCAGTGCTAGAGATCAGCGGGAGGGCTACAATGAGCAGTTCTTC. This translates into CSARDQREGYNEQFF.

The gene calls are TRBV20-1 and TRBJ1-1; D is perhaps TRBD1 (5 bases). V shed 6 bases and J shed 3 bases, with 8 bases lying between them. CDR1 DFQATT and CDR2 SNEGSKA come from the germline V gene (reference sequence). CDR3 size: 11 residues. In DNA, the CDR3 is TGCAGTGCGTGGGGGGACACTGAAGCTTTCTTT. Translation: CSAWGDTEAFF.

This clonotype was seen a few times. CDR3 amino acids: CASSVYLSSEQFF. The CDR3 DNA sequence: TGTGCCAGCAGCGTCTATTTATCCTCCGAGCAGTTCTTC. This rearrangement joins TRBV7-2 to TRBJ2-1, with D uncertain. V lost 5 bases to trimming and J lost 10 bases, with 15 bases between them. Germline lookup yields CDR1 SGHTA and CDR2 FQGNSA. The CDR3 extends over 13 amino acids.

The V call is TRBV9, the J call TRBJ1-2; TRBD1 agrees at 9 bases. Germline CDR1 reads SGDLS; CDR2 reads YYNGEE. The CDR3 consists of 17 residues. V gave up 0 bases and J gave up 5 bases; unmatched junction bases: 11. CDR3 amino acids: CASSVESSLGQGYGYTF. In DNA, the CDR3 is TGTGCCAGCAGCGTAGAATCATCTCTGGGACAGGGTTATGGCTACACCTTC.

A few counts support this clonotype. The chain is built from TRBV11-2 and TRBJ2-5; 10 bases are shared with TRBD2. Unmatched junction bases numbered 10, after V lost 5 bases and J lost 7 bases. This CDR3 comprises 15 residues. Germline values: CDR1 SGHAT, CDR2 FQNNGV. CDR3 in DNA: TGTGCCAGCAGCCCCCACTTAGCGGGAGGTGGGACCCAGTACTTC. Protein product: CASSPHLAGGGTQYF.

This chain links TRBV20-1 with TRBJ2-7; weak D call: TRBD1 (5 bases). The CDR3 runs to 14 residues. V was cut by 1 base and J by 6 bases, with 16 bases left in between. CDR1 DFQATT and CDR2 SNEGSKA come from the germline V gene (reference sequence). The CDR3 reads CSARGHGSQGEQYF. CDR3 DNA: TGCAGTGCTAGAGGGCACGGGTCCCAGGGCGAGCAGTACTTC.